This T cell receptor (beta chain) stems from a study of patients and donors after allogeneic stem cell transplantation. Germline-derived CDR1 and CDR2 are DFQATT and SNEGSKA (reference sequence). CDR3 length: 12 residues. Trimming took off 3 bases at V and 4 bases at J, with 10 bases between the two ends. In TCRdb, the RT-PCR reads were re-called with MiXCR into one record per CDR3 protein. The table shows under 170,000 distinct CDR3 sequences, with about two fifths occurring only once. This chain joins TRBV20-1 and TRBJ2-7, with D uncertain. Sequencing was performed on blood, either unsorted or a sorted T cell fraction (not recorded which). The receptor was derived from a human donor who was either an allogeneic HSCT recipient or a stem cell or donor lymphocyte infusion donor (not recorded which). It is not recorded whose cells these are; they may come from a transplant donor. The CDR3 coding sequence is TGCAGTGCTAGTTTCCTTTCTTACGAGCAGTACTTC. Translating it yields CSASFLSYEQYF.